Below are 25 T cell receptor beta chains sequenced from a single sample in a study of Ad26.COV2.S vaccination and SARS-CoV-2 variants. The treatment is: approximately 18 received Ad26.COV2.S at low or high dose, single or two shots; about 5 received placebo; per-sample allocation not given. Sampling occurred on day 63 after the first vaccine or placebo injection. Only in-frame clones appear in the TCRdb table, and some are missing; sequencing was by immunoSEQ multiplex PCR. Here the sample spans approximately 410,000 clones, over 80% being singletons. This sample comprised peripheral blood, obtained in a trial of Ad26.COV2.S vaccine versus placebo. All receptors derive from a person between 18 and 59 years old who received the Ad26.COV2.S COVID-19 vaccine or a placebo.

This clone has a single count. V usage is TRBV7-2 and J usage is TRBJ2-3; D possibly corresponds to TRBD1 (6 bases). CDR3 length equals 15 residues. V gave up 4 bases and J gave up 3 bases, with 14 bases separating them. Germline values: CDR1 SGHTA, CDR2 FQGNSA. CDR3 sequence reads: CASSWDTPGTDTQYF. CDR3 nucleotide sequence: TGTGCCAGCAGCTGGGACACACCGGGGACAGATACGCAGTATTTT.

V gene TRBV11-2 combines with J gene TRBJ2-7; 15 positions agree with TRBD2. Trimming took 4 bases from V and 3 from J; bases not matched to a gene: 1. The CDR3 sequence is 15 residues long. Germline lookup yields CDR1 SGHAT and CDR2 FQNNGV. The CDR3 DNA reads TGTGCCAGCAGCTGGGGACTAGCGGGGGGCTACGAGCAGTACTTC. Amino acid sequence: CASSWGLAGGYEQYF.

This chain joins TRBV9 and TRBJ1-1, with a tentative D call TRBD1 (6 bases). The CDR3 spans 17 residues. Germline-derived CDR1 and CDR2 are SGDLS and YYNGEE. Trimming left V 4 bases short and J 1 base short, with 20 bases between. The CDR3 DNA sequence: TGTGCCAGCAGCCCATGGCCGGGGGGGCTTGAGAACACTGAAGCTTTCTTT. This encodes CASSPWPGGLENTEAFF.

The chain is built from TRBV3-1 (or the pseudogene TRBV3-2) and TRBJ1-3; no definite D call. The CDR3 runs 19 residues. Deletions cut 1 base from V and 0 bases from J, with 19 bases between. Germline CDR1 is LGHDT and CDR2 is YNNKEL (reference sequence). CDR3 region: CASSQAVVYILSSGNTIYF. The DNA of the CDR3 is TGTGCCAGCAGCCAAGCAGTAGTTTACATCCTATCCTCTGGAAACACCATATATTTT.

In regard to this clone: At one end the junction does not follow the germline gene, possibly because of a read error. The chain has TRBV4-1 and TRBJ2-5, with 7 bases lining up with TRBD2. CDR1 MGHRA and CDR2 YSYEKL come from the germline V gene. The CDR3 contains 13 residues. The CDR3 sequence is CASSQKPGLPSDF. In DNA form, the CDR3 reads TGCGCCAGCAGCCAGAAACCGGGACTACCAAGTGACTTC.

The chain recombines TRBV5-6 with TRBJ2-5; 16 bases match TRBD2. The V and J ends lost 4 bases and 5 bases, in that order; junction bases with no gene match: 14. The germline gives CDR1 SGHDT, CDR2 YYEEEE. The CDR3 covers 19 residues. The CDR3 spells CASSHPTGTSGGAGETQYF. CDR3 sequence (DNA): TGTGCCAGCAGCCACCCTACCGGGACTAGCGGGGGGGCAGGGGAGACCCAGTACTTC.

This chain connects TRBV7-6 to TRBJ2-7, with 7 bases fitting TRBD1. The CDR3 runs to 14 residues. Germline CDR1 is SGHVS and CDR2 is FNYEAQ. V gave up 5 bases and J gave up 3 bases; unmatched junction bases: 7. CDR3 nucleotides: TGTGCCAGCAGCCCGGGACAGAGCAACTACGAGCAGTACTTC. This translates into CASSPGQSNYEQYF.

This clone is a singleton in its sample. The V call is TRBV6-5, the J call TRBJ1-1, with D unclear. There are 13 residues in the CDR3. The V gene lost 7 bases and the J gene lost 1 base, with 10 bases spanning the gap. Germline V lookup: CDR1 MNHEY, CDR2 SVGAGI. The chain's CDR3 is CASMISRNTEAFF. The DNA of the CDR3 is TGTGCCAGCATGATAAGTAGGAACACTGAAGCTTTCTTT.

The V and J genes are TRBV27 and TRBJ2-3; 8 nucleotides align to TRBD2. Germline V gene sequence: CDR1 MNHEY, CDR2 SMNVEV (reference sequence). The CDR3 has 16 amino acids. J gave up 4 bases and V 0 bases, and 6 bases lay outside the gene matches. The CDR3 is CASSLSGGGRSDTQYF. CDR3 coding DNA: TGTGCCAGCAGTTTATCGGGCGGGGGGAGGTCAGATACGCAGTATTTT.

This clone is a singleton in its sample. The gene calls are TRBV5-1 and TRBJ2-5; the match to TRBD2 covers 14 bases. The germline gives CDR1 SGHRS, CDR2 YFSETQ. The CDR3 has 17 residues. Trimming took 0 bases from V and 2 from J; bases not matched to a gene: 3. The CDR3 sequence is CASSLGTSGGTQETQYF. The CDR3 DNA reads TGCGCCAGCAGCTTGGGGACTAGCGGGGGGACGCAAGAGACCCAGTACTTC. The full variable domain, in which reference TRBV5-1 and TRBJ2-5 provide the parts outside the CDR3, is KAGVTQTPRYLIKTRGQQVTLSCSPISGHRSVSWYQQTPGQGLQFLFEYFSETQRNKGNFPGRFSGRQFSNSRSEMNVSTLELGDSALYLCASSLGTSGGTQETQYFGPGTRLLVL.

This chain uses TRBV27 with TRBJ2-3, with 11 bases fitting TRBD2. V lost 5 bases, J lost 6 bases, and 10 bases stayed unmatched. Looked up from germline, CDR1 is MNHEY and CDR2 is SMNVEV (reference sequence). CDR3 size: 16 residues. This CDR3 reads CASSPISGGGRDTQYF. The DNA of the CDR3 is TGTGCCAGCAGTCCCATTAGCGGGGGGGGAAGGGATACGCAGTATTTT.

This clone occurred once. This chain connects TRBV28 to TRBJ1-2, with D perhaps TRBD1 (5 bases). V lost 8 bases to trimming and J lost 3 bases, with 16 bases between them. The germline V gene encodes CDR1 MDHEN and CDR2 SYDVKM. The length of the CDR3 is 14 residues. Written as DNA, the CDR3 is TGTGCCAGCTCTTCGGGGGGAATAGACTATGGCTACACCTTC. Protein product: CASSSGGIDYGYTF.

The chain uses TRBV5-1 and TRBJ2-5; TRBD2 is a possible D gene (7 bases). Trimming took off 3 bases at V and 0 bases at J, with 15 bases between the two ends. The V gene's germline CDR1 is SGHRS and CDR2 YFSETQ. The CDR3 extends over 16 amino acids. The CDR3 region is CASSSTPGGHQETQYF. In DNA, the CDR3 is TGCGCCAGCAGCTCCACGCCCGGGGGGCACCAAGAGACCCAGTACTTC.

This clone was detected a few times. V and J are TRBV5-4 and TRBJ2-7; D is ambiguous. Germline CDR1 and CDR2: SGHNT and YYREEE (reference sequence). This CDR3 spans 15 amino acids. The V gene lost 5 bases and the J gene lost 5 bases, with 20 bases spanning the gap. CDR3 loop: CASRKQLGSMDEQYF. The DNA for the CDR3 is TGTGCCAGCAGGAAGCAGCTAGGCTCAATGGACGAGCAGTACTTC.

Remarks on this clone: The sample has other DNA sequences that encode this CDR3 too. The chain has TRBV11-2 and TRBJ2-7; 7 bases agree with TRBD1. CDR3 length: 13 residues. CDR1 and CDR2 (germline): SGHAT, FQNNGV. Losses at the gene ends were 6 bases for V and 1 base for J; bases not matched to a gene: 3. CDR3 protein: CASRDRSSYEQYF. For the CDR3, the DNA is TGTGCCAGCAGGGACAGGTCGTCCTACGAGCAGTACTTC.

This chain links TRBV19 with TRBJ1-2; D is ambiguous. The germline V and J ends were trimmed by 10 bases and 4 bases, with 16 bases remaining between them. This CDR3 is built from 13 residues. Germline V CDR1 and CDR2: LNHDA, SQIVND (reference sequence). The CDR3 spells CATRREASYGYTF. In DNA form, the CDR3 reads TGTGCCACCCGCCGCGAGGCCAGCTATGGCTACACCTTC. Drawing the rest from reference TRBV19 and TRBJ1-2, the complete variable domain is DGGITQSPKYLFRKEGQNVTLSCEQNLNHDAMYWYRQDPGQGLRLIYYSQIVNDFQKGDIAEGYSVSREKKESFPLTVTSAQKNPTAFYLCATRREASYGYTFGSGTRLTVV.

The genes are TRBV19 and TRBJ1-5; D unclear. This CDR3 spans 12 amino acids. Trimming removed 3 bases from V and 4 bases from J, with 4 bases in between. Germline values: CDR1 LNHDA, CDR2 SQIVND (reference sequence). CDR3 region: CASSIKNQPQHF. DNA for the CDR3: TGTGCCAGTAGTATTAAGAATCAGCCCCAGCATTTT.

V is TRBV4-3 and J is TRBJ2-1; D gene ambiguous. Germline V gene sequence: CDR1 LGHNA, CDR2 YSLEER. This CDR3 comprises 16 residues. The germline V and J ends were trimmed by 0 bases and 0 bases, with 9 bases remaining between them. The chain's CDR3 is CASSQDQRSSYNEQFF. For the CDR3, the DNA is TGCGCCAGCAGCCAAGATCAGCGTAGCTCCTACAATGAGCAGTTCTTC.

The J gene is TRBJ2-3, the V gene TRBV7-6; no firm D call. The germline CDR1 and CDR2 sequences are SGHVS and FNYEAQ. CDR3 length: 15 amino acids. Trimming stripped 5 bases from V and 0 bases from J, with 12 bases between. The CDR3 DNA reads as TGTGCCAGCAGCCCCGCCCCCGGGAGCACAGATACGCAGTATTTT. It specifies CASSPAPGSTDTQYF.

The chain carries TRBV28 and TRBJ2-3, with 12 bases aligning to TRBD2. Trimming took 2 bases from V and 6 from J; bases not matched to a gene: 9. From germline, CDR1 is MDHEN and CDR2 SYDVKM. This CDR3 spans 17 amino acids. CDR3 residues: CASSLQLTSGGVDTQYF. CDR3 nucleotides: TGTGCCAGCAGTTTACAACTGACTAGCGGGGGAGTGGATACGCAGTATTTT.

The sample holds many counts of this clone. V and J are TRBV27 and TRBJ2-5, with TRBD2 matching 7 bases. Trimming took 5 bases from V and 1 from J; bases not matched to a gene: 7. CDR1 and CDR2 (germline): MNHEY, SMNVEV (reference sequence). The CDR3 has 15 residues. CDR3 sequence (DNA): TGTGCCAGCAGTCCTGACCAGCGGGGCCAAGAGACCCAGTACTTC. Its protein is CASSPDQRGQETQYF.

The V and J genes are TRBV28 and TRBJ1-5; weak D call: TRBD1 (6 bases). CDR3 size: 14 residues. Per the germline V gene, CDR1 is MDHEN and CDR2 is SYDVKM. V was clipped by 10 bases and J by 4 bases, with 17 bases between them. The CDR3 region is CATLRQGSNQPQHF. Written as DNA, the CDR3 is TGTGCCACCCTTCGGCAGGGGTCGAATCAGCCCCAGCATTTT.

The chain couples TRBV28 to TRBJ2-5; D unclear. Trimming cost V 3 bases and J 3 bases, with 11 bases left between them. CDR1 MDHEN and CDR2 SYDVKM come from the germline V gene. The CDR3 contains 14 residues. CDR3 in DNA: TGTGCCAGCAGTTTGGAAAGTGGGGAAGAGACCCAGTACTTC. Its translation is CASSLESGEETQYF.

The gene calls are TRBV25-1 and TRBJ2-5; 13 nucleotides line up with TRBD2. Germline lookup yields CDR1 MGHDK and CDR2 SYGVNS. Trimming at V came to 1 base and at J to 5 bases, leaving 1 base not matched to a gene. The CDR3 runs to 15 residues. The CDR3 region has the DNA TGTGCCAGCAGTGAATGGACTAGCGGGGGTGAGACCCAGTACTTC. Translated: CASSEWTSGGETQYF.

This chain connects TRBV9 to TRBJ2-3; possibly TRBD2 for D (7 bases). Trimming cost V 2 bases and J 3 bases, with 19 bases left between them. The CDR3 has 17 residues. Germline-derived CDR1 and CDR2 are SGDLS and YYNGEE. The CDR3 protein is CASSVPKTGGVTDTQYF. CDR3 DNA sequence: TGTGCCAGCAGCGTTCCGAAAACGGGGGGCGTTACAGATACGCAGTATTTT. Filled out from reference TRBV9 and TRBJ2-3, the complete variable domain reads DSGVTQTPKHLITATGQRVTLRCSPRSGDLSVYWYQQSLDQGLQFLIQYYNGEERAKGNILERFSAQQFPDLHSELNLSSLELGDSALYFCASSVPKTGGVTDTQYFGPGTRLTVL.